The 29 T cell receptor beta chains in this list originate from one sample, sequenced in a study of T cell responses to AZD1222 COVID-19 vaccine. Some clones are missing from TCRdb's copy, which holds only in-frame ones; the method was immunoSEQ multiplex PCR. The table for this sample gives around 140,000 clones. The sample consisted of peripheral blood. These receptors were obtained from an adult in good health.

The rearrangement uses TRBV5-4 and TRBJ1-2; D is possibly TRBD1 (5 bases). V lost 2 bases and J 2 bases, leaving 13 bases between the germline ends. The CDR3 totals 15 residues. Germline V gene lookup returns CDR1 SGHNT and CDR2 YYREEE (reference sequence). The CDR3 sequence: CASSFGHSSNYGYTF. CDR3 DNA sequence: TGTGCCAGCAGCTTCGGACACAGCTCAAACTATGGCTACACCTTC.

This chain links TRBV6-5 with TRBJ1-2, with D maybe TRBD1 (5 bases). Looked up from germline, CDR1 is MNHEY and CDR2 is SVGAGI. The CDR3 covers 14 residues. V lost 0 bases to trimming and J lost 5 bases, with 10 bases between them. The CDR3 bases are TGTGCCAGCAGTTACTCAGGGGTCCAATATGGCTACACCTTC. Translating gives CASSYSGVQYGYTF.

The J gene is TRBJ2-2, the V gene TRBV30, with no clear D. The CDR3 runs 15 residues. Trimming took 0 bases from V and 4 from J, leaving 12 bases between them. Germline CDR1 GTSNPN, CDR2 SVGIG (reference sequence). In nucleotides, the CDR3 is TGTGCCTGGAGTGTAATCCCTGCCGGCACCGGGGAGCTGTTTTTT. As protein: CAWSVIPAGTGELFF.

The V call is TRBV5-1, the J call TRBJ1-2; tentatively, D is TRBD1 (5 bases). Per the germline V gene, CDR1 is SGHRS and CDR2 is YFSETQ. V was trimmed by 4 bases and J by 4 bases, leaving 17 bases between them. This CDR3 has 15 amino acids. The CDR3 DNA follows: TGCGCCAGCAGCCCTGGGGCCGGAGTGGGCTATGGCTACACCTTC. Protein sequence: CASSPGAGVGYGYTF.

The rearrangement uses TRBV4-1 and TRBJ1-2; 7 nucleotides match TRBD1. The trim removed 0 bases at V and 8 bases at J, leaving 6 bases unmatched. The CDR3 extends over 14 amino acids. CDR1 MGHRA and CDR2 YSYEKL come from the germline V gene. The CDR3 bases are TGCGCCAGCAGCCAAGAATGGACAGGCCTAGGCTACACCTTC. It translates to CASSQEWTGLGYTF.

V and J are TRBV28 and TRBJ1-1, with D uncertain. In germline, CDR1 is MDHEN, CDR2 SYDVKM. This CDR3 has 14 amino acids. The germline V and J ends were trimmed by 1 base and 4 bases, with 10 bases remaining between them. The CDR3 DNA follows: TGTGCCAGCAGTTTATCGGGCAGAAGCACTGAAGCTTTCTTT. This gives the protein CASSLSGRSTEAFF.

The chain uses TRBV3-1 (or the pseudogene TRBV3-2) and TRBJ2-5, with no clear D. The length of the CDR3 is 17 residues. In germline, CDR1 is LGHDT, CDR2 YNNKEL (reference sequence). Trimming took off 0 bases at V and 4 bases at J, with 18 bases between the two ends. CDR3 bases: TGTGCCAGCAGCCAAGAGGGGTGGGGTTTATTAGGAGAGACCCAGTACTTC. Encoded protein: CASSQEGWGLLGETQYF.

This chain uses TRBV5-1 with TRBJ1-2; D gene uncertain. Germline-derived CDR1 and CDR2 are SGHRS and YFSETQ. The V end was cut by 0 bases, the J end by 6 bases, with 9 bases between. The CDR3 is 13 amino acids. The CDR3 loop is CASSLEGLDGYTF. CDR3 nucleotide sequence: TGCGCCAGCAGCTTGGAAGGGTTGGATGGCTACACCTTC.

The chain recombines TRBV3-1 (or the pseudogene TRBV3-2) with TRBJ2-3; 16 positions match TRBD2. The CDR3 sequence is 19 residues long. Per the germline V gene, CDR1 is LGHDT and CDR2 is YNNKEL (reference sequence). The junction had 4 bases not matched to a gene; V was cut back by 1 base and J by 0 bases. The CDR3 region has the DNA TGTGCCAGCAGCCAAGCGGGACTAGCGGGGGGGACTAGCACAGATACGCAGTATTTT. It translates to CASSQAGLAGGTSTDTQYF.

The rearrangement uses TRBV18 and TRBJ1-1; D uncertain. The CDR3 has 16 residues. Trimming left V 1 base short and J 7 bases short, with 19 bases between. Germline V gene data show CDR1 as KGHSH and CDR2 as LQKENI. CDR3 DNA: TGTGCCAGCTCACCACGGATTGGGCAGGCGTCGGATGAAGCTTTCTTT. Translated: CASSPRIGQASDEAFF.

This chain joins TRBV9 and TRBJ1-1; D is unclear. The CDR3 is made up of 13 amino acids. Trimming took 1 base from V and 2 from J, leaving 6 bases between them. Germline CDR1 is SGDLS and CDR2 is YYNGEE. For the CDR3, the DNA is TGTGCCAGCAGCGTAATCAGTAACACTGAAGCTTTCTTT. Translation: CASSVISNTEAFF.

J is TRBJ1-6 and V is TRBV3-1 (or the pseudogene TRBV3-2); D is perhaps TRBD1 (6 bases). Germline assignment: CDR1 LGHDT and CDR2 YNNKEL (reference sequence). With 2 bases removed from V and 0 bases from J, the gap between germline ends came to 8 bases. The CDR3 covers 16 residues. The CDR3 protein is CASSQQGSSYNSPLHF. DNA for the CDR3: TGTGCCAGCAGCCAACAGGGGAGCTCCTATAATTCACCCCTCCACTTT.

V usage is TRBV15 and J usage is TRBJ2-7; 9 bases line up with TRBD1. The junction had 7 bases not matched to a gene; V was cut back by 9 bases and J by 4 bases. In germline, CDR1 is LNHNV, CDR2 YYDKDF (reference sequence). The CDR3 extends over 13 amino acids. The DNA of the CDR3 is TGTGCCACTACCCCGGGACAGGGTTACGAGCAGTACTTC. Encoded protein: CATTPGQGYEQYF.

This rearrangement joins TRBV27 to TRBJ1-2; the match to TRBD1 covers 9 bases. Germline assignment: CDR1 MNHEY and CDR2 SMNVEV (reference sequence). CDR3 length: 14 amino acids. The junction had 5 bases not matched to a gene; V was cut back by 5 bases and J by 4 bases. The CDR3 loop reads CASSPQGQGYGYTF. The CDR3 DNA sequence: TGTGCCAGCAGTCCCCAGGGACAGGGCTATGGCTACACCTTC.

CDR3 DNA sequence: TGTGCCAGCAGTTTACCAGGGGGGTATGAGCAGTTCTTC. Encoded protein: CASSLPGGYEQFF. V is TRBV6-5 and J is TRBJ2-1; D possibly corresponds to TRBD1 (7 bases). This CDR3 contains 13 residues. Between the trimmed V and J ends, which lost 4 bases and 8 bases, there was a span of 12 bases. Germline V gives CDR1 MNHEY, CDR2 SVGAGI.

The chain is built from TRBV9 and TRBJ1-4, with D possibly TRBD1 on 5 matching bases. This CDR3 has 16 residues. The germline V gene encodes CDR1 SGDLS and CDR2 YYNGEE. Trimming took off 4 bases at V and 3 bases at J, with 16 bases between the two ends. The CDR3 region has the DNA TGTGCCAGCAGCCCGTGGGGGACTGGGGCTAATGAAAAACTGTTTTTT. Translation gives CASSPWGTGANEKLFF.

The chain carries TRBV10-1 and TRBJ2-5, with D tentatively TRBD1 or TRBD2 (5 bases each). The CDR3 sequence is 14 residues long. The V gene lost 4 bases and the J gene lost 1 base, with 10 bases spanning the gap. CDR1 WNHNN and CDR2 SYGVQD come from the germline V gene (reference sequence). In DNA, the CDR3 is TGCGCCAGCAGTGCAACCGGGGCCCAAGAGACCCAGTACTTC. Translation: CASSATGAQETQYF.

This chain connects TRBV19 to TRBJ2-5, with D unclear. CDR1 LNHDA and CDR2 SQIVND come from the germline V gene (reference sequence). The CDR3 sequence is 12 residues long. V dropped 5 bases and J dropped 5 bases, with 9 bases sitting between them. In DNA, the CDR3 is TGTGCCAGTAGTTCCCGGTACGAGACCCAGTACTTC. Protein sequence: CASSSRYETQYF.

This chain links TRBV5-1 with TRBJ1-2; TRBD1 matches at 10 bases. The CDR3 is made up of 15 amino acids. The germline gives CDR1 SGHRS, CDR2 YFSETQ. The J segment lost 8 bases and the V segment lost 0 bases, leaving 7 bases of the junction unmatched. The CDR3: CASSLGDRGHQGYTF. In nucleotides, the CDR3 is TGCGCCAGCAGCTTGGGGGACAGGGGACATCAGGGCTACACCTTC.

The chain has TRBV5-1 and TRBJ1-2; TRBD1 aligns across 8 bases. This CDR3 comprises 15 residues. Trimming cost V 0 bases and J 5 bases; bases outside gene matches: 6. CDR1 is SGHRS, CDR2 YFSETQ, per germline. The CDR3 nucleotides are TGCGCCAGCAGCTTGGTCCCCGGGACAGGATATGGCTACACCTTC. Translation: CASSLVPGTGYGYTF.

The rearrangement joins TRBV24-1 to TRBJ1-2; 8 nucleotides line up with TRBD1. Germline trimming cut 5 bases from V and 8 bases from J; bases unmatched to any gene: 6. The CDR3 is 13 amino acids. The germline V gene encodes CDR1 KGHDR and CDR2 SFDVKD. CDR3 sequence (DNA): TGTGCCACCAGTGTCAAGGACAGGGAGGGCTACACCTTC. It codes for CATSVKDREGYTF.

The chain has TRBV5-6 and TRBJ1-1; D might be TRBD1 (5 bases). V was trimmed by 1 base and J by 3 bases, leaving 13 bases between them. CDR3 size: 15 residues. CDR1 is SGHDT and CDR2 is YYEEEE in the germline V gene. The CDR3 protein is CASSLRAGRDTEAFF. CDR3 nucleotides: TGTGCCAGCAGCTTGAGGGCGGGACGGGACACTGAAGCTTTCTTT. The full variable domain, in which reference TRBV5-6 and TRBJ1-1 provide the parts outside the CDR3, is DAGVTQSPTHLIKTRGQQVTLRCSPKSGHDTVSWYQQALGQGPQFIFQYYEEEERQRGNFPDRFSGHQFPNYSSELNVNALLLGDSALYLCASSLRAGRDTEAFFGQGTRLTVV.

The chain employs TRBV19 and TRBJ1-5, with D unresolved. Trimming pared 6 bases from V and 3 bases from J, leaving 6 bases between. The CDR3 extends over 12 amino acids. The germline V gene encodes CDR1 LNHDA and CDR2 SQIVND (reference sequence). This CDR3 reads CASSLPNQPQHF. The CDR3 DNA follows: TGTGCCAGTAGCCTTCCCAATCAGCCCCAGCATTTT.

The V call is TRBV4-3, the J call TRBJ1-2; D is perhaps TRBD1 (6 bases). Germline V gene lookup returns CDR1 LGHNA and CDR2 YSLEER. V was clipped by 0 bases and J by 8 bases, with 13 bases between them. The CDR3 covers 14 residues. The CDR3, as DNA: TGCGCCAGCAGCCAAGATCTGGGGGCGTGGGGCTACACCTTC. Encoded protein: CASSQDLGAWGYTF.

The chain has TRBV5-4 and TRBJ2-3, with 13 bases lining up with TRBD2. Trimming removed 3 bases from V and 0 bases from J; junction bases left unmatched: 1. This CDR3 comprises 16 residues. Germline V gives CDR1 SGHNT, CDR2 YYREEE (reference sequence). The CDR3 loop reads CASSWTSGGSTDTQYF. The CDR3, as DNA: TGTGCCAGCAGCTGGACTAGCGGGGGCAGCACAGATACGCAGTATTTT. Variable domain in full (rest from reference TRBV5-4 and TRBJ2-3): ETGVTQSPTHLIKTRGQQVTLRCSSQSGHNTVSWYQQALGQGPQFIFQYYREEENGRGNFPPRFSGLQFPNYSSELNVNALELDDSALYLCASSWTSGGSTDTQYFGPGTRLTVL.

The chain recombines TRBV6-2 or TRBV6-3 with TRBJ1-5; D perhaps matches TRBD1 (6 bases). The germline V and J ends were trimmed by 2 bases and 4 bases, with 12 bases remaining between them. The CDR3 sequence is 15 residues long. Germline V lookup: CDR1 MNHEY, CDR2 SVGEGT. The CDR3 is CASSYGDRPNQPQHF. The CDR3 DNA reads TGTGCCAGCAGTTACGGTGACAGGCCTAATCAGCCCCAGCATTTT.

The genes are TRBV1 and TRBJ1-5. TRBV1 is given as a pseudogene. This CDR3 spans 18 amino acids. The CDR3 protein is CTSSQEHPRETSNQPQHF. In nucleotides, the CDR3 is TGCACCAGCAGCCAAGAACACCCGAGGGAGACGAGCAATCAGCCCCAGCATTTT.

V and J are TRBV5-4 and TRBJ2-1; TRBD1 matches 7 bases. Per the germline V gene, CDR1 is SGHNT and CDR2 is YYREEE (reference sequence). J lost 7 bases, V lost 4 bases, and 14 bases had no gene match. CDR3 size: 16 residues. CDR3 sequence reads: CASSAARGGRENEQFF. In DNA, the CDR3 is TGTGCCAGCAGCGCGGCTAGAGGGGGCAGGGAAAATGAGCAGTTCTTC. The whole variable domain, filled in from reference TRBV5-4 and TRBJ2-1, reads ETGVTQSPTHLIKTRGQQVTLRCSSQSGHNTVSWYQQALGQGPQFIFQYYREEENGRGNFPPRFSGLQFPNYSSELNVNALELDDSALYLCASSAARGGRENEQFFGPGTRLTVL.

The chain has TRBV24-1 and TRBJ1-4; TRBD1 agrees at 9 bases. The CDR3 is 17 residues long. With 3 bases clipped from V and 4 bases from J, the junction kept 8 bases outside the gene matches. Germline CDR1 reads KGHDR; CDR2 reads SFDVKD. DNA for the CDR3: TGTGCCACCAGTGATCCGGCGGCGGGACAGGGTAATGAAAAACTGTTTTTT. Protein: CATSDPAAGQGNEKLFF.